This TCR beta chain was sequenced for a study of CD8 T cells in Susac syndrome. When the RNA was reverse transcribed, random hexamers were used with an input of roughly 0.45 to 1 ug. Amplification of TCR beta CDR3 spanned 54 Vbeta and 13 Jbeta via immunoSEQ multiplex PCR. Each CDR3 protein is one row after TCRdb ran MiXCR on the immunoSEQ multiplex PCR reads. The data show under 200,000 distinct CDR3 sequences, with just under 95% seen just once and roughly 0.14% held by the top ten. The T cells that were sequenced for TCR beta were CD8+ and CD4+ cells from blood. The CD8+ and CD4+ T cells were negatively isolated, with the TEMRA cells enriched by FACS. Concerning this clonotype itself: Its antigen remains unknown.

Whole-study results and caveats: As the study acknowledged, the number of individuals in its TCR sequencing and HLA analysis was relatively small.

The CDR3 runs 14 residues. V gave up 4 bases and J gave up 0 bases, with 8 bases separating them. Germline CDR1 and CDR2: LNHNV and YYDKDF (reference sequence). V gene TRBV15 combines with J gene TRBJ2-3, with unresolved D. The sequence came from a human donor in good health. The material sequenced was CD4+ T cells from PBMCs. As DNA, the CDR3 is TGTGCCACCAGCACAAAAGACAGCACAGATACGCAGTATTTT. Encoded protein: CATSTKDSTDTQYF.